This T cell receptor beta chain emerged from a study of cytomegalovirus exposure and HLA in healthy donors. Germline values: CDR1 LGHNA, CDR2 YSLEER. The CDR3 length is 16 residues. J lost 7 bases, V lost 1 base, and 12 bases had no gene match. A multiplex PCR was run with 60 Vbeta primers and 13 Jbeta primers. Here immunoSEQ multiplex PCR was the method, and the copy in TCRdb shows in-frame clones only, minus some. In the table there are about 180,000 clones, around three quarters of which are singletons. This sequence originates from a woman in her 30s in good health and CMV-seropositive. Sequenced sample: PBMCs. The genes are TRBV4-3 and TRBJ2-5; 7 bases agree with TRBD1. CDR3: CASSQGVTGSGATQYF. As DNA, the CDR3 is TGCGCCAGCAGCCAAGGGGTGACAGGGAGTGGCGCGACCCAGTACTTC.